Reported below is one T cell receptor (beta chain). Repertoires were generated with immunoSEQ multiplex PCR, while TCRdb's copy carries only in-frame clones and drops some. The profile shows about 68,000 clones, about 91% of them singletons. This entry comes from a study of T cell changes during pregnancy in multiple sclerosis. The CDR3 contains 15 residues. Germline V gene sequence: CDR1 SGDLS, CDR2 YYNGEE. V was cut by 3 bases and J by 2 bases, with 12 bases left in between. The receptor was isolated from a female donor in good health, enrolled as a control in a pregnancy study. The chain uses TRBV9 and TRBJ1-3, with D perhaps matching TRBD1 (6 bases). The specimen comprised peripheral blood, sampled in the second trimester of pregnancy. The CDR3 sequence: CASSGGGAPGNTIYF. The CDR3 nucleotides are TGTGCCAGCAGCGGAGGGGGGGCCCCTGGAAACACCATATATTTT.